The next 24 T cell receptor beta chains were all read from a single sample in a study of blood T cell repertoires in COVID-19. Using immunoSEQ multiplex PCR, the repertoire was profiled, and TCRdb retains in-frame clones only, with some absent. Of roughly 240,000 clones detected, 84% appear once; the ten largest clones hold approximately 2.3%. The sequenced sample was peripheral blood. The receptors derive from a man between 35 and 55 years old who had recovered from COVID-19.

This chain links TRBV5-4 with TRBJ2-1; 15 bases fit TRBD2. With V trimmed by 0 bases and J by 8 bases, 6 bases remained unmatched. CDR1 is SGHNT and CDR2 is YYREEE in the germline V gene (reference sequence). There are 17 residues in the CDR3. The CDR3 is CASSLEPGLAGGHEQFF. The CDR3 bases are TGTGCCAGCAGCTTGGAACCGGGACTAGCGGGGGGTCATGAGCAGTTCTTC. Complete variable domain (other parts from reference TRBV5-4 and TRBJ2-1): ETGVTQSPTHLIKTRGQQVTLRCSSQSGHNTVSWYQQALGQGPQFIFQYYREEENGRGNFPPRFSGLQFPNYSSELNVNALELDDSALYLCASSLEPGLAGGHEQFFGPGTRLTVL.

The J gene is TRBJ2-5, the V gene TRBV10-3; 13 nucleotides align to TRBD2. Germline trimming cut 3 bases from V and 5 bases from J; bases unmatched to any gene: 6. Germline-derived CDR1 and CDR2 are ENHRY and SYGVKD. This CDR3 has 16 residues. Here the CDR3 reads CAISDGLAGVGETQYF. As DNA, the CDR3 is TGTGCCATCAGTGATGGACTAGCGGGAGTCGGGGAGACCCAGTACTTC.

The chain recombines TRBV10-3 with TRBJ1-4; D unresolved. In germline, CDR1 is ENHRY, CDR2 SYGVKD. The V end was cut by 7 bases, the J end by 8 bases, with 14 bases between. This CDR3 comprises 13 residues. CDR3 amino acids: CAIKGGHDEKLFF. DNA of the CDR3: TGTGCCATCAAGGGAGGGCACGACGAAAAACTGTTTTTT.

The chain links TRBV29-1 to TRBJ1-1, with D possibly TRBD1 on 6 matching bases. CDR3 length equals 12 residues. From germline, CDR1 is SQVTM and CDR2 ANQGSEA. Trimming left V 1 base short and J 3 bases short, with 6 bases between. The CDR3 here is CSVEAGDTEAFF. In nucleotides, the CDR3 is TGCAGCGTTGAAGCAGGGGACACTGAAGCTTTCTTT.

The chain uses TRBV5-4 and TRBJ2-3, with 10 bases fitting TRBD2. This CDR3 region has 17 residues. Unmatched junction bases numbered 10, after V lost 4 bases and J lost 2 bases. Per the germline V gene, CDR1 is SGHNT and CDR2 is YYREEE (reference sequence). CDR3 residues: CASSGTGTSVPTDTQYF. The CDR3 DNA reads TGTGCCAGCAGCGGAACCGGGACTAGCGTTCCCACAGATACGCAGTATTTT.

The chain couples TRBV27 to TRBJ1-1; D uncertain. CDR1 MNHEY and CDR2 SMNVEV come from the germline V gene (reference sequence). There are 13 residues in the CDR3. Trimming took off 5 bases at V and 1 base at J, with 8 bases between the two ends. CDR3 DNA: TGTGCCAGCAGTATGACGGGGAACACTGAAGCTTTCTTT. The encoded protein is CASSMTGNTEAFF.

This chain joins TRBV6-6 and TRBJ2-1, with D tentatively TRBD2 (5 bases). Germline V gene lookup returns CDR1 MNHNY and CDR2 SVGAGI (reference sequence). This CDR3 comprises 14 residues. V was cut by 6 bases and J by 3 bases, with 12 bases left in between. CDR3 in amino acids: CASSAGSDYNEQFF. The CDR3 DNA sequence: TGTGCCAGCAGCGCCGGTAGCGACTACAATGAGCAGTTCTTC.

The CDR3, as DNA: TGTGCCAGCAGCTTGGAGATAGCGGGACAGAACACCGGGGAGCTGTTTTTT. Translated: CASSLEIAGQNTGELFF. The V call is TRBV5-4, the J call TRBJ2-2, with 8 bases fitting TRBD2. CDR1 is SGHNT and CDR2 is YYREEE in the germline V gene (reference sequence). Trimming at V came to 0 bases and at J to 1 base, leaving 5 bases not matched to a gene. There are 17 residues in the CDR3.

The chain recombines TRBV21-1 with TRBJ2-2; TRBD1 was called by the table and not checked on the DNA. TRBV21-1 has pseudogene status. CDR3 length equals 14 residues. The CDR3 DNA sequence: TGTGCCAGAGGACAGGGGAAGAGCACCGGGGAGCTGTTTTTT. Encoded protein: CARGQGKSTGELFF.

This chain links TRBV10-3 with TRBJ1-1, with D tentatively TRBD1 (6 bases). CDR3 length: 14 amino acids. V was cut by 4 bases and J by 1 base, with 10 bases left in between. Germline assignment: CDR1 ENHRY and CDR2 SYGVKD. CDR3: CAISVTGRNTEAFF. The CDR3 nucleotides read TGTGCCATCAGTGTTACAGGGAGGAACACTGAAGCTTTCTTT.

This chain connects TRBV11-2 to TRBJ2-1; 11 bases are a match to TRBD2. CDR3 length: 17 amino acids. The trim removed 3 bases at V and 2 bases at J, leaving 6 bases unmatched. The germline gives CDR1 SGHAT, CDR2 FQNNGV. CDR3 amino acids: CASSFKPGLAAYNEQFF. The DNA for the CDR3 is TGTGCCAGCAGCTTTAAACCGGGACTAGCGGCCTACAATGAGCAGTTCTTC. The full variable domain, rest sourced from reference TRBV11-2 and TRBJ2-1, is EAGVAQSPRYKIIEKRQSVAFWCNPISGHATLYWYQQILGQGPKLLIQFQNNGVVDDSQLPKDRFSAERLKGVDSTLKIQPAKLEDSAVYLCASSFKPGLAAYNEQFFGPGTRLTVL.

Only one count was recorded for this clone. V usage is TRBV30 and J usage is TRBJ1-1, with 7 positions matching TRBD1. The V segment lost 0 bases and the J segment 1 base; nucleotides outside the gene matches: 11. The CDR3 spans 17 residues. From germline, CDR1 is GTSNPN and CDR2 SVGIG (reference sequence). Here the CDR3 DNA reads TGTGCCTGGAGTGTGGTTAGGGGGCGGATATCGAACACTGAAGCTTTCTTT. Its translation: CAWSVVRGRISNTEAFF.

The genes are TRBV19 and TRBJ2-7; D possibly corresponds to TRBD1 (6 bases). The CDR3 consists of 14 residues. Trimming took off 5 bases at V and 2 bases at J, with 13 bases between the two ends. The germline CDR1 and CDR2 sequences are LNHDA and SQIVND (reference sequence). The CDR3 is CASSASTGTYEQYF. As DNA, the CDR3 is TGTGCCAGTAGTGCCTCCACAGGGACCTACGAGCAGTACTTC.

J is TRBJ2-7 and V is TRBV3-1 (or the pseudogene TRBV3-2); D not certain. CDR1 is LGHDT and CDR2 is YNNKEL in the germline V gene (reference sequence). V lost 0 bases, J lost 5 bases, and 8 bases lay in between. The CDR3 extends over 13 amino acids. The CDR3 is CASSQESGNEQYF. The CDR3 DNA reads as TGTGCCAGCAGCCAAGAATCAGGAAACGAGCAGTACTTC.

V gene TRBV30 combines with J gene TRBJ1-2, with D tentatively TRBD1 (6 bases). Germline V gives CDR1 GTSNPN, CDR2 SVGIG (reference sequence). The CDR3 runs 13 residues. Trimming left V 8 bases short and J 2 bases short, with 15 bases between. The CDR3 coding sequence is TGTGCCGGATCTACAGGGCTCAACTATGGCTACACCTTC. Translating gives CAGSTGLNYGYTF.

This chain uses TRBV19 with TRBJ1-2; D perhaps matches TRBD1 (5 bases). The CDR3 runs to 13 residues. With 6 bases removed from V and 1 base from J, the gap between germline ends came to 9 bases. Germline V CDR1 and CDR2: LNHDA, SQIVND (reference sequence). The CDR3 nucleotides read TGTGCCAGTAGAAGCAGGGTTAACTATGGCTACACCTTC. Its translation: CASRSRVNYGYTF.

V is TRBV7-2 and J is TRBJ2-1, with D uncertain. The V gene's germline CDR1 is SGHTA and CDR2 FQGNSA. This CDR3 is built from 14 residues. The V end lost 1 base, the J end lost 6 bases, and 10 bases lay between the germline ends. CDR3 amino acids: CASSLGMASNEQFF. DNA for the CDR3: TGTGCCAGCAGCTTAGGTATGGCCTCCAATGAGCAGTTCTTC.

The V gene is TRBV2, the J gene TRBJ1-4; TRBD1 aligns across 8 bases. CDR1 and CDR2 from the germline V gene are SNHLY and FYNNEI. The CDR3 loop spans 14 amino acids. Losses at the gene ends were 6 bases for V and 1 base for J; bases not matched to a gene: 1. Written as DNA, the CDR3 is TGTGCCAGCAGCAGGGGGCAAACTAATGAAAAACTGTTTTTT. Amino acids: CASSRGQTNEKLFF.

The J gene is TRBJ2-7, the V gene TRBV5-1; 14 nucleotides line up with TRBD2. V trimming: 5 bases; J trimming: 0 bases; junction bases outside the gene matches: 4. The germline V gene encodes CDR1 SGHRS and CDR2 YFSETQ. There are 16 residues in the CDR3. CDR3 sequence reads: CASSTGTSGSSYEQYF. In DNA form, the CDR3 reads TGCGCCAGCAGTACCGGGACTAGCGGGAGCTCCTACGAGCAGTACTTC.

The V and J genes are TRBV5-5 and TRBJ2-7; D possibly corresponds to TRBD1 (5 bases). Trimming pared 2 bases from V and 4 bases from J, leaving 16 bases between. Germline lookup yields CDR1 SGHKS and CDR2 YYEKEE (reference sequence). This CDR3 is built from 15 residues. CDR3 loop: CASSFRPNQGYEQYF. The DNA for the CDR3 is TGTGCCAGCAGCTTTCGGCCAAACCAGGGTTACGAGCAGTACTTC.

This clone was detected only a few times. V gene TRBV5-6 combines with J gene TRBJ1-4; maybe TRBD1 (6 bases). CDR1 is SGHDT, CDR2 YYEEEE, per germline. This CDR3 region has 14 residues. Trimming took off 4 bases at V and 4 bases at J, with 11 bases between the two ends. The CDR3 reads CASSKQGVNEKLFF. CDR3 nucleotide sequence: TGTGCCAGCAGCAAACAGGGAGTTAATGAAAAACTGTTTTTT. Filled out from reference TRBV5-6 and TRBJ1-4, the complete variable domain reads DAGVTQSPTHLIKTRGQQVTLRCSPKSGHDTVSWYQQALGQGPQFIFQYYEEEERQRGNFPDRFSGHQFPNYSSELNVNALLLGDSALYLCASSKQGVNEKLFFGSGTQLSVL.

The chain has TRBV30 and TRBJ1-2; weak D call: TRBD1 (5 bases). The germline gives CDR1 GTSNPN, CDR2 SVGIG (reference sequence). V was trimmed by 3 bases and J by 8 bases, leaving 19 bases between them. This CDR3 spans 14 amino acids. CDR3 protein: CAWREWAGMYGYTF. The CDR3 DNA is TGTGCCTGGAGGGAATGGGCAGGGATGTACGGCTACACCTTC.

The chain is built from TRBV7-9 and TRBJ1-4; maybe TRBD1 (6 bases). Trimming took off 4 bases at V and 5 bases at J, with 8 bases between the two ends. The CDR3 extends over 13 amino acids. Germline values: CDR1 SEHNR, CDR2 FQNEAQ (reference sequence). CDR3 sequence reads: CASSSDRNEKLFF. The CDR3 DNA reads TGTGCCAGCAGCTCGGACAGAAATGAAAAACTGTTTTTT.

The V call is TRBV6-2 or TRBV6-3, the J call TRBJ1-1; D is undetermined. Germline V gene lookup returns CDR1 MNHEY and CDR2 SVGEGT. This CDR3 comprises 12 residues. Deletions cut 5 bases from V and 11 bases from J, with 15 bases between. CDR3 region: CASSPGNFVAFF. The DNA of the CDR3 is TGTGCCAGCAGTCCGGGAAACTTTGTGGCTTTCTTT.